This T cell receptor (beta chain) came from a study of blood T cell repertoires in COVID-19. Germline V gives CDR1 SEHNR, CDR2 FQNEAQ (reference sequence). This CDR3 is 16 amino acids long. V was cut by 1 base and J by 2 bases, with 12 bases left in between. Generated by immunoSEQ multiplex PCR, the TCRdb table keeps only in-frame clones and is missing some. The data hold around 90,000 clones, with around 90% observed a single time. This clonotype was sampled from a man aged 50 to 60 with COVID-19, enrolled during active disease. The rearrangement links TRBV7-9 to TRBJ1-5; D remains ambiguous. The sequenced sample was peripheral blood. The CDR3 spells CASSLGEGDGNQPQHF. DNA of the CDR3: TGTGCCAGCAGCTTAGGGGAGGGTGACGGCAATCAGCCCCAGCATTTT.